The clone carrying this T cell receptor (beta chain) was counted once. This entry comes from a study of control samples from healthy donors and cancer patients. The V end lost 3 bases, the J end lost 6 bases, and 6 bases lay between the germline ends. CDR1 is MNHNY, CDR2 SVGAGI, per germline (reference sequence). The CDR3 extends over 11 amino acids. Generated by immunoSEQ multiplex PCR, the TCRdb table keeps only in-frame clones and is missing some. The repertoire holds about 80,000 clones, with roughly nine tenths as singletons. This TCR came from a woman aged 55-70 years in good health. The chain is built from TRBV6-6 and TRBJ2-7, with D unresolved. The sample consisted of blood. The CDR3, as DNA: TGTGCCAGCAGTTATAATGGCGAGCAGTACTTC. Amino acids: CASSYNGEQYF.